These 28 T cell receptor beta chains share one sample of origin, sequenced in a study of CD8+CD57+ T cells in acquired aplastic anemia listed by TCRdb under 2018. The sequencer listed for this sample is Illumina HiSeq 2000. TCR beta VDJ combination and CDR3 sequence profiling used genomic DNA as the template. TCRdb reran the public reads through fastp at Q25 and MiXCR, keeping productive beta chains. CDR3 protein duplicates are merged, each entry listing the most common genes and DNA. The sample data list roughly 150,000 distinct CDR3 sequences, and roughly 50% of these were observed just once. Roughly 3.5% of the sample is in the top ten clones. The patients picked for sequencing were ones in whom flow cytometry had shown an expansion of CD8+CD57+ cells. The sample comprised sorted CD4+, CD8+, or CD8+CD57+ T cells (not recorded which) from PBMCs. The source of these receptors is a human donor with aplastic anemia.

The V call is TRBV10-3, the J call TRBJ2-2; D ambiguous. Germline loops: CDR1 ENHRY, CDR2 SYGVKD. The V gene lost 2 bases and the J gene lost 8 bases, with 12 bases spanning the gap. The CDR3 sequence is 14 residues long. DNA of the CDR3: TGTGCCATCAGTGAGAGCGCGCCACCGGGGGAGCTGTTTTTT. The encoded protein is CAISESAPPGELFF.

The chain employs TRBV25-1 and TRBJ1-6, with TRBD1 as a possible D gene (5 bases). This CDR3 region has 14 residues. With 1 base removed from V and 15 bases from J, the gap between germline ends came to 16 bases. The germline V gene has CDR1 MGHDK and CDR2 SYGVNS. The CDR3 loop is CASSELGVDGNLHF. The DNA of the CDR3 is TGTGCCAGCAGTGAATTGGGGGTGGACGGCAACCTCCACTTT.

Concerning this clonotype: A much larger clone sits a single nucleotide away, making a read error possible. Because it lacks the conserved phenylalanine or tryptophan at the end, this CDR3 is likely a read error. This rearrangement joins TRBV11-3 to TRBJ1-6; D might be TRBD1 (5 bases). CDR1 is SGHNT, CDR2 YENEEA, per germline. This CDR3 contains 13 residues. Trimming cost V 5 bases and J 13 bases, with 15 bases left between them. The DNA of the CDR3 is TGTGCCAGCAGCCTACCGGGAGGGGTGCCCCTCCACCTT. This codes for CASSLPGGVPLHL.

This clonotype was counted ten times or more. The V and J genes are TRBV12-3 or TRBV12-4 and TRBJ1-2, with D perhaps matching TRBD1 (5 bases). The CDR3 covers 14 residues. Trimming left V 1 base short and J 8 bases short, with 14 bases between. The CDR3, as DNA: TGTGCCAGCAGTTTAGGCCCGATCGAGGGGGGCTACACCTTC. Protein: CASSLGPIEGGYTF.

The chain carries TRBV2 and TRBJ1-4; possibly TRBD1 for D (5 bases). The CDR3 is made up of 14 amino acids. Germline CDR1 SNHLY, CDR2 FYNNEI. Trimming shortened V by 4 bases and J by 0 bases, and 6 bases separated the two germline ends. The CDR3 DNA is TGTGCCAGCAGTGGGGGGACAACTAATGAAAAACTGTTTTTT. Translating gives CASSGGTTNEKLFF.

This clonotype was seen just once. The chain combines TRBV5-4 with TRBJ2-2; tentatively, D is TRBD2 (5 bases). Germline V gives CDR1 SGHNT, CDR2 YYREEE (reference sequence). The ends were cut back, 4 bases at V and 4 bases at J, with 14 bases in the middle. There are 15 residues in the CDR3. The CDR3 nucleotides are TGTGCCAGCAGCCGATCGGGGTCGAGCACCGGGGAGCTGTTTTTT. It codes for CASSRSGSSTGELFF. The complete variable domain, with remaining parts taken from reference TRBV5-4 and TRBJ2-2, reads ETGVTQSPTHLIKTRGQQVTLRCSSQSGHNTVSWYQQALGQGPQFIFQYYREEENGRGNFPPRFSGLQFPNYSSELNVNALELDDSALYLCASSRSGSSTGELFFGEGSRLTVL.

The rearrangement links TRBV12-3 or TRBV12-4 to TRBJ1-2; D is uncertain. CDR3 length: 14 amino acids. V gave up 5 bases and J gave up 2 bases, with 12 bases separating them. The CDR3 sequence is CASSGREANYGYTF. CDR3 sequence (DNA): TGTGCCAGCAGTGGGCGGGAGGCGAACTATGGCTACACCTTC.

Many counts were recorded for this clonotype. This chain joins TRBV3-1 and TRBJ2-5, with D perhaps matching TRBD1 (6 bases). V was trimmed by 8 bases and J by 5 bases, leaving 21 bases between them. This CDR3 region has 15 residues. Germline V gene data show CDR1 as LGHDT and CDR2 as YNNKEL (reference sequence). The CDR3 sequence: CASRPRGVLEETQYF. The CDR3 coding sequence is TGTGCCAGCCGGCCCAGGGGCGTCCTTGAGGAGACCCAGTACTTC.

With respect to this clonotype: Mismatch with germline at one junction end may stem from a read error. The genes are TRBV5-4 and TRBJ2-1; the D is unclear. The CDR3 length is 14 residues. Germline CDR1 SGHNT, CDR2 YYREEE (reference sequence). The CDR3 reads CASIADPSHNEQFF. The CDR3, as DNA: TGTGCCTCCATAGCCGATCCCTCCCACAATGAGCAGTTCTTC.

The V and J genes are TRBV19 and TRBJ1-1; D unresolved. The ends were cut back, 4 bases at V and 3 bases at J, with 6 bases in the middle. There are 12 residues in the CDR3. Germline CDR1 is LNHDA and CDR2 is SQIVND (reference sequence). The CDR3 reads CASSNLYTEAFF. For the CDR3, the DNA is TGTGCCAGTAGTAACCTTTACACTGAAGCTTTCTTT.

With regard to this clonotype: The CDR3 end shows no conserved phenylalanine or tryptophan, and so a read error is likely. The chain couples TRBV29-1 to TRBJ1-3; TRBD1 might be the D (5 bases). V was pared by 4 bases and J by 4 bases, with 20 bases between. Germline V CDR1 and CDR2: SQVTM, ANQGSEA. The CDR3 totals 16 residues. CDR3 coding DNA: TGCAGCGTTGTGGCCGCTATAGGAAGGGACGGAAACACCATATATCTT. Its protein product is CSVVAAIGRDGNTIYL.

Many counts were recorded for this clonotype. The chain couples TRBV7-2 to TRBJ2-1; D is possibly TRBD1 or TRBD2 (6 bases each). V was cut by 1 base and J by 3 bases, with 13 bases left in between. The CDR3 runs 16 residues. Germline-derived CDR1 and CDR2 are SGHTA and FQGNSA. CDR3 coding DNA: TGTGCCAGCAGCTTAGTCTCCGGGGGCCACTACAATGAGCAGTTCTTC. This sequence encodes CASSLVSGGHYNEQFF.

This chain links TRBV10-3 with TRBJ1-5; 9 positions match TRBD1. Trimming took 4 bases from V and 4 from J; bases not matched to a gene: 8. This CDR3 has 16 residues. Germline V gives CDR1 ENHRY, CDR2 SYGVKD. The CDR3 nucleotides read TGTGCCATCAGTGCTCCGCGAGGGACAGGGAATCAGCCCCAGCATTTT. Protein sequence: CAISAPRGTGNQPQHF.

The table lists this clonotype with many counts. The CDR3 sequence is CATSRPRHTQYF. In nucleotides, the CDR3 is TGTGCCACCAGCAGACCTAGGCACACGCAGTATTTT. The chain has TRBV15 and TRBJ2-3, with D unclear. With 2 bases removed from V and 9 bases from J, the gap between germline ends came to 9 bases. The CDR3 extends over 12 amino acids. From germline, CDR1 is LNHNV and CDR2 YYDKDF (reference sequence).

The rearrangement links TRBV5-1 to TRBJ1-2; 7 bases line up with TRBD1. This CDR3 comprises 12 residues. Per germline, CDR1 SGHRS and CDR2 YFSETQ. V lost 4 bases, J lost 6 bases, and 3 bases stayed unmatched. The DNA of the CDR3 is TGCGCCAGCAGCACGACAGGGAATGGCTACACCTTC. Amino acids: CASSTTGNGYTF.

The rearrangement uses TRBV10-3 and TRBJ2-1; 12 bases line up with TRBD2. The CDR3 contains 17 residues. Germline lookup yields CDR1 ENHRY and CDR2 SYGVKD. J was trimmed by 6 bases and V by 6 bases; bases with no gene match: 12. This CDR3 is CAIRGPGTSGYLNEQFF. The DNA for the CDR3 is TGTGCCATCAGGGGACCCGGGACTAGCGGGTACCTCAATGAGCAGTTCTTC.

The gene calls are TRBV15 and TRBJ2-7; no clear D. This CDR3 has 15 amino acids. Trimming took 0 bases from V and 0 from J, leaving 9 bases between them. Germline loops: CDR1 LNHNV, CDR2 YYDKDF (reference sequence). The CDR3 loop reads CATSRDGRISYEQYF. In DNA form, the CDR3 reads TGTGCCACCAGCAGAGATGGCAGGATCTCCTACGAGCAGTACTTC.

There are many counts of this clonotype. The chain uses TRBV7-2 and TRBJ2-1; D may be TRBD2 (5 bases). Per the germline V gene, CDR1 is SGHTA and CDR2 is FQGNSA. The CDR3 is 13 amino acids. V lost 2 bases to trimming and J lost 6 bases, with 8 bases between them. This chain's CDR3 is CASSLPLVNEQFF. The CDR3 DNA reads TGTGCCAGCAGCTTACCACTAGTCAATGAGCAGTTCTTC. Filled out from reference TRBV7-2 and TRBJ2-1, the complete variable domain reads GAGVSQSPSNKVTEKGKDVELRCDPISGHTALYWYRQSLGQGLEFLIYFQGNSAPDKSGLPSDRFSAERTGGSVSTLTIQRTQQEDSAVYLCASSLPLVNEQFFGPGTRLTVL.

The V and J genes are TRBV29-1 and TRBJ2-3, with 12 positions matching TRBD2. The trim removed 4 bases at V and 3 bases at J, leaving 8 bases unmatched. The CDR3 has 16 amino acids. The germline CDR1 and CDR2 sequences are SQVTM and ANQGSEA. CDR3: CSVAPTTSGRTDTQYF. CDR3 DNA sequence: TGCAGCGTTGCCCCCACAACTAGCGGGAGGACAGATACGCAGTATTTT.

The V and J genes are TRBV15 and TRBJ1-1, with TRBD1 matching 7 bases. After removal of 6 bases from V and 7 bases from J, the junction contained 11 bases not matched to a gene. From germline, CDR1 is LNHNV and CDR2 YYDKDF (reference sequence). CDR3 length: 14 residues. CDR3 protein: CATRRQGESDEAFF. The CDR3 coding sequence is TGTGCCACCAGAAGACAGGGCGAGTCCGATGAAGCTTTCTTT.

This clonotype was seen more than once but under ten times. The chain is built from TRBV7-9 and TRBJ2-5; possible D gene TRBD2, 5 bases. V was shortened by 5 bases and J by 4 bases, with 11 bases between the two germline ends. The CDR3 spans 13 residues. The germline V gene has CDR1 SEHNR and CDR2 FQNEAQ (reference sequence). CDR3 nucleotides: TGTGCCAGCAGCCTTACCCGGGGAGAGACCCAGTACTTC. The encoded protein is CASSLTRGETQYF. Supplemented by reference TRBV7-9 and TRBJ2-5, the full variable domain reads DTGVSQNPRHKITKRGQNVTFRCDPISEHNRLYWYRQTLGQGPEFLTYFQNEAQLEKSRLLSDRFSAERPKGSFSTLEIQRTEQGDSAMYLCASSLTRGETQYFGPGTRLLVL.

The sample holds many counts of this clonotype. The chain links TRBV6-2 or TRBV6-3 to TRBJ1-5, with D unresolved. Germline V gene data show CDR1 as MNHEY and CDR2 as SVGEGT. This CDR3 contains 13 residues. Trimming cost V 7 bases and J 7 bases, with 14 bases left between them. CDR3 bases: TGTGCCAGCACAGACCCTGGAGGCCAGCCCCAGCATTTT. Amino acids: CASTDPGGQPQHF.

This chain uses TRBV24-1 with TRBJ1-1; TRBD1 is a possible D gene (5 bases). V was clipped by 8 bases and J by 10 bases, with 13 bases between them. This CDR3 comprises 11 residues. Per germline, CDR1 KGHDR and CDR2 SFDVKD. This CDR3 is CATNTGGGAFF. CDR3 DNA: TGTGCCACCAACACTGGGGGGGGAGCTTTCTTT.

The chain is built from TRBV7-3 and TRBJ2-6; possible D gene TRBD2, 6 bases. V gave up 5 bases and J gave up 1 base, with 12 bases separating them. In germline, CDR1 is SGHTA, CDR2 FQGTGA. The CDR3 has 16 residues. CDR3 coding DNA: TGTGCCAGCAGCCCCCCTGGGAGGTCTGGGGCCAACGTCCTGACTTTC. Translation: CASSPPGRSGANVLTF.

The sample holds many counts of this clonotype. V gene TRBV4-3 combines with J gene TRBJ2-6; TRBD1 aligns across 12 bases. Germline V gives CDR1 LGHNA, CDR2 YSLEER. The CDR3 covers 17 residues. The V segment lost 5 bases and the J segment 2 bases; nucleotides outside the gene matches: 4. CDR3 coding DNA: TGCGCCAGCAGCTTACGGGACAGGGGGCCTGGGGCCAACGTCCTGACTTTC. Translation: CASSLRDRGPGANVLTF.

The chain couples TRBV7-2 to TRBJ1-1; no clear D gene. The germline CDR1 and CDR2 sequences are SGHTA and FQGNSA. The V end was cut by 3 bases, the J end by 2 bases, with 13 bases between. This CDR3 has 15 residues. The CDR3 sequence is CASSFYPSGNTEAFF. DNA of the CDR3: TGTGCCAGCAGCTTTTATCCTTCAGGCAACACTGAAGCTTTCTTT. Looking up the rest from reference TRBV7-2 and TRBJ1-1 gives the full variable domain: GAGVSQSPSNKVTEKGKDVELRCDPISGHTALYWYRQSLGQGLEFLIYFQGNSAPDKSGLPSDRFSAERTGGSVSTLTIQRTQQEDSAVYLCASSFYPSGNTEAFFGQGTRLTVV.

In this sample, this clonotype turned up many times. This chain connects TRBV10-3 to TRBJ2-7; D may correspond to TRBD1 or TRBD2 (5 bases each). Trimming cost V 6 bases and J 6 bases, with 24 bases left between them. The CDR3 has 16 amino acids. Germline lookup yields CDR1 ENHRY and CDR2 SYGVKD. CDR3 protein: CAIRTSLLGTHSEQYF. As DNA, the CDR3 is TGTGCCATCAGAACATCCCTCTTGGGGACCCACTCCGAGCAGTACTTC.

About this clonotype: Just one base apart from a much larger clone, this may be a read error. The CDR3 region is CASSQDRGGYPFYGYAF. The CDR3 DNA is TGCGCCAGCAGCCAAGATCGGGGGGGATACCCATTCTATGGCTACGCCTTC. The chain links TRBV4-3 to TRBJ1-2, with a tentative D call TRBD1 (5 bases). Germline CDR1 LGHNA, CDR2 YSLEER. The CDR3 contains 17 residues.